Listed below are T cell receptor beta chains from one sample, sequenced in a study of cytomegalovirus exposure and HLA in healthy donors. The data were produced by immunoSEQ multiplex PCR, yet TCRdb's version contains in-frame clones alone and is incomplete. The table shows more than 80,000 clones, with 65% to 75% occurring only once. The sample consisted of PBMCs. These receptors came from a man between 60 and 70 years old in good health and CMV-seronegative. Each CDR3 is given with its conserved first and last residue. Each record gives: J gene, clone size, D gene, V gene, CDR3 protein, CDR3 DNA. The D gene is left open where the match is weak. The listing skips clone size in some rows; elsewhere it reads once, few, many or a size class.

j_call: TRBJ2-1
clone_size: .
d_call: .
v_call: TRBV5-1
cdr3_aa: CASSLGQTSSYNEQFF
cdr3_nt: TGCGCCAGCAGCTTGGGTCAGACTAGCTCCTACAATGAGCAGTTCTTC

j_call: TRBJ1-1
clone_size: few
d_call: .
v_call: TRBV2
cdr3_aa: CASTGHMNTEAFF
cdr3_nt: TGTGCCAGCACAGGACACATGAACACTGAAGCTTTCTTT

j_call: TRBJ2-7
clone_size: once
d_call: .
v_call: TRBV25-1
cdr3_aa: CASSRGAYEQYF
cdr3_nt: TGTGCCAGCAGTAGAGGAGCCTACGAGCAGTACTTC

j_call: TRBJ2-3
clone_size: .
d_call: TRBD2
v_call: TRBV9
cdr3_aa: CVSSVGTGGGRRDTQYF
cdr3_nt: TGTGTCAGCAGCGTAGGGACCGGCGGGGGACGGCGAGATACGCAGTATTTT

j_call: TRBJ2-3
clone_size: .
d_call: TRBD2
v_call: TRBV6-4
cdr3_aa: CASSPSGGAGDTQYF
cdr3_nt: TGTGCCAGCAGTCCCAGCGGGGGGGCCGGAGATACGCAGTATTTT

j_call: TRBJ1-2
clone_size: .
d_call: .
v_call: TRBV19
cdr3_aa: CASSILGYGHTF
cdr3_nt: TGTGCCAGTAGTATATTGGGCTATGGCCACACCTTC

j_call: TRBJ2-5
clone_size: .
d_call: .
v_call: TRBV25-1
cdr3_aa: CASSELGGAVETQYF
cdr3_nt: TGTGCCAGCAGTGAATTAGGGGGGGCAGTGGAGACCCAGTACTTC

j_call: TRBJ2-2
clone_size: .
d_call: TRBD2
v_call: TRBV28
cdr3_aa: CASSLWGGLNTGELFF
cdr3_nt: TGTGCCAGCAGTTTGTGGGGGGGTCTGAACACCGGGGAGCTGTTTTTT

j_call: TRBJ2-7
clone_size: .
d_call: .
v_call: TRBV5-6
cdr3_aa: CASSVLGGASSYEQYF
cdr3_nt: TGTGCCAGCAGCGTACTGGGGGGGGCGAGCTCCTACGAGCAGTACTTC

j_call: TRBJ2-3
clone_size: .
d_call: .
v_call: TRBV7-3
cdr3_aa: CASSLREGDNRYF
cdr3_nt: TGTGCCAGCAGCTTAAGGGAGGGGGACAATCGGTATTTT

j_call: TRBJ1-1
clone_size: .
d_call: .
v_call: TRBV11-2
cdr3_aa: CASSFAGLNTEAFF
cdr3_nt: TGTGCCAGCAGCTTCGCAGGGCTAAACACTGAAGCTTTCTTT

j_call: TRBJ1-3
clone_size: .
d_call: .
v_call: TRBV27
cdr3_aa: CASTDQEDLGNTIYF
cdr3_nt: TGTGCCAGCACCGACCAGGAAGATCTCGGAAACACCATATATTTT

j_call: TRBJ2-7
clone_size: .
d_call: .
v_call: TRBV5-1
cdr3_aa: CASSLASPSEQYF
cdr3_nt: TGCGCCAGCAGCTTAGCTAGCCCCAGCGAGCAGTACTTC

j_call: TRBJ2-3
clone_size: .
d_call: TRBD1
v_call: TRBV9
cdr3_aa: CASSVASGTASTDTQYF
cdr3_nt: TGTGCCAGCAGCGTAGCCTCCGGGACAGCTAGCACAGATACGCAGTATTTT

j_call: TRBJ1-5
clone_size: .
d_call: .
v_call: TRBV7-5
cdr3_aa: CARSLPGQVNQPQHF
cdr3_nt: TGTGCCAGAAGCTTACCCGGACAGGTCAATCAGCCCCAGCATTTT

j_call: TRBJ1-1
clone_size: .
d_call: .
v_call: TRBV7-8
cdr3_aa: CASSLQGRVTEAFF
cdr3_nt: TGTGCCAGCAGCTTACAGGGGAGGGTTACTGAAGCTTTCTTT

j_call: TRBJ1-6
clone_size: once
d_call: .
v_call: TRBV18
cdr3_aa: CASSPRTVNSPLHF
cdr3_nt: TGTGCCAGCTCACCCCGGACAGTAAATTCACCCCTCCACTTT

j_call: TRBJ2-3
clone_size: once
d_call: TRBD1
v_call: TRBV27
cdr3_aa: CASSLDRSTDTQYF
cdr3_nt: TGTGCCAGCAGTCTGGACAGGAGCACAGATACGCAGTATTTT

j_call: TRBJ2-4
clone_size: .
d_call: TRBD2
v_call: TRBV6-1
cdr3_aa: CASSDPPGLAGALIKNIQYF
cdr3_nt: TGTGCCAGCAGTGACCCCCCGGGACTAGCGGGGGCCCTTATCAAAAACATTCAGTACTTC

j_call: TRBJ2-7
clone_size: .
d_call: .
v_call: TRBV6-5
cdr3_aa: CASSYADKPYEQYF
cdr3_nt: TGTGCCAGCAGTTACGCCGACAAGCCCTACGAGCAGTACTTC

j_call: TRBJ1-1
clone_size: .
d_call: .
v_call: TRBV7-3
cdr3_aa: CASSLAGSGGAFF
cdr3_nt: TGTGCCAGCAGCTTAGCAGGGTCGGGTGGTGCTTTCTTT

j_call: TRBJ2-3
clone_size: .
d_call: .
v_call: TRBV13
cdr3_aa: CASSLGGLHSGDTQYF
cdr3_nt: TGTGCCAGCAGCTTAGGCGGACTGCACTCGGGGGATACGCAGTATTTT

j_call: TRBJ2-7
clone_size: .
d_call: TRBD1
v_call: TRBV19
cdr3_aa: CASSAGQGSYEQYF
cdr3_nt: TGTGCCAGTAGTGCGGGACAGGGGTCTTACGAGCAGTACTTC

j_call: TRBJ1-1
clone_size: .
d_call: .
v_call: TRBV7-9
cdr3_aa: CASTESGAMNTEAFF
cdr3_nt: TGTGCCAGCACCGAGTCAGGGGCAATGAACACTGAAGCTTTCTTT

j_call: TRBJ2-1
clone_size: .
d_call: .
v_call: TRBV6-5
cdr3_aa: CASSYSKFGNEQFF
cdr3_nt: TGTGCCAGCAGTTACTCGAAATTCGGCAATGAGCAGTTCTTC

j_call: TRBJ1-4
clone_size: .
d_call: TRBD1
v_call: TRBV6-5
cdr3_aa: CASRTGGTNEKLFF
cdr3_nt: TGTGCCAGCAGAACAGGGGGTACTAATGAAAAACTGTTTTTT

j_call: TRBJ2-3
clone_size: .
d_call: .
v_call: TRBV6-4
cdr3_aa: CASSPLLGTDTQYF
cdr3_nt: TGTGCCAGCAGCCCTTTACTGGGCACAGATACGCAGTATTTT

j_call: TRBJ2-3
clone_size: .
d_call: .
v_call: TRBV2
cdr3_aa: CASSPGRTTDTQYF
cdr3_nt: TGTGCCAGCAGCCCTGGGAGGACCACAGATACGCAGTATTTT

j_call: TRBJ1-6
clone_size: .
d_call: TRBD1
v_call: TRBV27
cdr3_aa: CASLPRDSRNSPLHF
cdr3_nt: TGTGCCAGCCTTCCCCGGGACAGCCGTAATTCACCCCTCCACTTT

j_call: TRBJ2-1
clone_size: .
d_call: .
v_call: TRBV7-9
cdr3_aa: CSSSLDGEQFF
cdr3_nt: TGTTCCAGCAGCTTAGACGGTGAGCAGTTCTTC

j_call: TRBJ1-1
clone_size: .
d_call: TRBD1
v_call: TRBV6-1
cdr3_aa: CASSPQGTAEAFF
cdr3_nt: TGTGCCAGCAGCCCACAGGGGACCGCTGAAGCTTTCTTT

j_call: TRBJ1-4
clone_size: .
d_call: .
v_call: TRBV9
cdr3_aa: CASSVAGDEKLFF
cdr3_nt: TGTGCCAGCAGCGTAGCCGGAGATGAAAAACTGTTTTTT

j_call: TRBJ2-7
clone_size: .
d_call: TRBD1
v_call: TRBV5-1
cdr3_aa: CASSLATGQGAIEQYF
cdr3_nt: TGCGCCAGCAGCTTGGCAACCGGACAGGGGGCCATCGAGCAGTACTTC

j_call: TRBJ2-2
clone_size: few
d_call: TRBD1
v_call: TRBV19
cdr3_aa: CASSATGVGGELFF
cdr3_nt: TGTGCCAGTAGTGCAACAGGGGTGGGCGGGGAGCTGTTTTTT

j_call: TRBJ2-1
clone_size: .
d_call: TRBD2
v_call: TRBV9
cdr3_aa: CASSVAAGGYNEQFF
cdr3_nt: TGTGCCAGCAGCGTAGCAGCGGGGGGTTACAATGAGCAGTTCTTC

j_call: TRBJ1-2
clone_size: .
d_call: .
v_call: TRBV19
cdr3_aa: CASDPRQGNYGYTF
cdr3_nt: TGTGCCAGTGACCCTAGGCAGGGGAACTATGGCTACACCTTC

j_call: TRBJ2-3
clone_size: .
d_call: TRBD2
v_call: TRBV30
cdr3_aa: CAWSVGTSGGSTDTQYF
cdr3_nt: TGTGCCTGGAGTGTAGGGACTAGCGGGGGTTCCACAGATACGCAGTATTTT

j_call: TRBJ2-2
clone_size: .
d_call: TRBD1
v_call: TRBV9
cdr3_aa: CASGGQFTGELFF
cdr3_nt: TGTGCCAGCGGGGGACAGTTCACCGGGGAGCTGTTTTTT

j_call: TRBJ2-2
clone_size: .
d_call: TRBD1
v_call: TRBV19
cdr3_aa: CASSLQGAQGGELFF
cdr3_nt: TGTGCCAGCTCACTACAGGGGGCGCAAGGCGGGGAGCTGTTTTTT

j_call: TRBJ2-7
clone_size: few
d_call: .
v_call: TRBV6-5
cdr3_aa: CAAGLTGDYEQYF
cdr3_nt: TGTGCCGCCGGCCTTACGGGAGACTACGAGCAGTACTTC

j_call: TRBJ2-5
clone_size: .
d_call: TRBD2
v_call: TRBV5-4
cdr3_aa: CASRPLAGGLETQYF
cdr3_nt: TGTGCCAGCAGACCTCTAGCGGGGGGGCTGGAGACCCAGTACTTC

j_call: TRBJ1-4
clone_size: .
d_call: .
v_call: TRBV7-9
cdr3_aa: CSSSLGQAPTNEKLFF
cdr3_nt: TGTTCCAGCAGCTTAGGGCAGGCACCAACTAATGAAAAACTGTTTTTT